The 14 T cell receptor beta chains reported below all come from one sample, sequenced in a study of vaccination and CD4 T cells after COVID-19. No antigen is known for these receptors. Time point: late sampling 161 to 241 days after vaccination in a few convalescent patients. Treatment in this sample: approximately nine-day PBMC culture with coronavirus spike peptide pools or control peptides (ViraFEST assay). The Oncomine TCR Beta short-read assay was applied to DNA of cultured CD4+ T cells. Each CDR3 protein is one row after TCRdb ran MiXCR on the PCR reads. The sample holds about 22,000 distinct CDR3 sequences, 30% to 40% seen once. The source material was CD4+ T cells from blood, cultured in vitro, sampled about 7 months after SARS-CoV-2 vaccination. The receptor set was obtained from a human donor who had recovered from COVID-19.

This clonotype was counted once. This chain connects TRBV4-2 to TRBJ2-5; 8 bases are a match to TRBD1. The CDR3 sequence is 16 residues long. V shed 1 base, J shed 4 bases, and the junction held 8 bases outside the gene matches. CDR1 is LGHNA and CDR2 is YNFKEQ in the germline V gene. The CDR3 reads CASSQALTGDGETQYF. Written as DNA, the CDR3 is TGTGCCAGCAGCCAAGCATTGACAGGGGACGGAGAGACCCAGTACTTC.

This clonotype was seen only a few times. The chain uses TRBV6-5 and TRBJ1-2; D gene ambiguous. Germline lookup yields CDR1 MNHEY and CDR2 SVGAGI. The V gene lost 0 bases and the J gene lost 8 bases, with 10 bases spanning the gap. The CDR3 covers 13 residues. The CDR3 DNA follows: TGTGCCAGCAGTTACTCGGAGATGGGGGGCTACACCTTC. Amino acids: CASSYSEMGGYTF.

DNA of the CDR3: TGTGCCAGCAGCGCAGGGGGCCGGGCCTACGAGCAGTACTTC. Encoded protein: CASSAGGRAYEQYF. The rearrangement links TRBV9 to TRBJ2-7; 8 nucleotides agree with TRBD1. In germline, CDR1 is SGDLS, CDR2 YYNGEE. The trim removed 3 bases at V and 2 bases at J, leaving 4 bases unmatched. This CDR3 comprises 14 residues.

This clonotype was picked up a small number of times. The V gene is TRBV21-1, the J gene TRBJ1-5; the DNA was not compared with TRBD1, the D call given in the table. TRBV21-1 is tagged as a pseudogene. The CDR3 contains 15 residues. The CDR3 here is CASTGGWDRQQPQHF. The CDR3 DNA sequence: TGTGCCAGCACCGGGGGCTGGGACAGGCAACAGCCCCAGCATTTT.

The chain recombines TRBV20-1 with TRBJ2-5; D could derive from TRBD1 or TRBD2 (6 bases each). The CDR3 is 14 amino acids. CDR1 is DFQATT, CDR2 SNEGSKA, per germline (reference sequence). V dropped 0 bases and J dropped 5 bases, with 13 bases sitting between them. The CDR3 loop is CSARDPGAGETQYF. In DNA form, the CDR3 reads TGCAGTGCTAGAGATCCGGGGGCCGGGGAGACCCAGTACTTC.

The rearrangement links TRBV27 to TRBJ2-5; the D gene is possibly TRBD2 (5 bases). Deletions cut 6 bases from V and 6 bases from J, with 14 bases between. The CDR3 consists of 13 residues. Per germline, CDR1 MNHEY and CDR2 SMNVEV (reference sequence). DNA of the CDR3: TGTGCCAGCAGCCCGGACTGGCGGCAGACCCAGTACTTC. This translates into CASSPDWRQTQYF.

This clonotype was seen only a few times. The chain uses TRBV6-2 or TRBV6-3 and TRBJ2-5, with TRBD2 matching over 12 bases. The CDR3 is made up of 17 amino acids. The V and J ends lost 5 bases and 5 bases, in that order; junction bases with no gene match: 12. The V gene's germline CDR1 is MNHEY and CDR2 SVGEGT. CDR3 in amino acids: CASSPWTSGTTLETQYF. In DNA form, the CDR3 reads TGTGCCAGCAGTCCTTGGACTAGCGGGACTACCCTCGAGACCCAGTACTTC.

This chain links TRBV30 with TRBJ2-5; no firm D call. V lost 8 bases and J 6 bases, leaving 13 bases between the germline ends. CDR1 is GTSNPN and CDR2 is SVGIG in the germline V gene (reference sequence). The CDR3 covers 11 residues. Here the CDR3 reads CATGNSQTQYF. CDR3 nucleotides: TGTGCCACCGGTAATTCGCAGACCCAGTACTTC.

This clonotype was counted only a few times. The chain carries TRBV6-1 and TRBJ2-5; D is possibly TRBD1 or TRBD2 (6 bases each). The CDR3 length is 18 residues. CDR1 MNHNS and CDR2 SASEGT come from the germline V gene. Trimming left V 6 bases short and J 2 bases short, with 25 bases between. The CDR3 nucleotides read TGTGCCAGCAGGACGCAGATGGGGGGCGCGACCTCGCAAGAGACCCAGTACTTC. Protein sequence: CASRTQMGGATSQETQYF.

The chain carries TRBV7-2 and TRBJ2-1; TRBD2 is a possible D gene (6 bases). Germline V gives CDR1 SGHTA, CDR2 FQGNSA. The CDR3 contains 15 residues. V was shortened by 3 bases and J by 2 bases, with 11 bases between the two germline ends. In nucleotides, the CDR3 is TGTGCCAGCAGCTTGAGGAGGGTGCCCTACAATGAGCAGTTCTTC. It encodes CASSLRRVPYNEQFF.

The chain employs TRBV6-1 and TRBJ2-1, with D tentatively TRBD2 (6 bases). This CDR3 has 12 amino acids. The germline V and J ends were trimmed by 6 bases and 5 bases, with 8 bases remaining between them. The germline V gene encodes CDR1 MNHNS and CDR2 SASEGT. CDR3 residues: CASRSGDNEQFF. In nucleotides, the CDR3 is TGTGCCAGCAGGTCGGGGGACAATGAGCAGTTCTTC.

The chain is built from TRBV6-1 and TRBJ1-1; D gene uncertain. Germline CDR1 is MNHNS and CDR2 is SASEGT. Trimming pared 5 bases from V and 1 base from J, leaving 5 bases between. CDR3 length: 12 amino acids. The CDR3 nucleotides read TGTGCCAGCAGTACTGGGAACACTGAAGCTTTCTTT. Protein product: CASSTGNTEAFF.

The gene calls are TRBV24-1 and TRBJ2-5; D not resolved. The CDR3 has 12 residues. Germline V gene sequence: CDR1 KGHDR, CDR2 SFDVKD. Trimming took off 2 bases at V and 4 bases at J, with 4 bases between the two ends. The CDR3 nucleotides read TGTGCCACCAGTGATTCCGGAGAGACCCAGTACTTC. Residues: CATSDSGETQYF.

The sample holds a few counts of this clonotype. The chain links TRBV7-8 to TRBJ2-1; 8 bases are a match to TRBD1. This CDR3 has 14 amino acids. From germline, CDR1 is SGHVS and CDR2 FQNEAQ. Unmatched junction bases numbered 4, after V lost 4 bases and J lost 5 bases. As DNA, the CDR3 is TGTGCCAGCAGCTCCGTGACAGGGGACAATGAGCAGTTCTTC. This sequence encodes CASSSVTGDNEQFF.